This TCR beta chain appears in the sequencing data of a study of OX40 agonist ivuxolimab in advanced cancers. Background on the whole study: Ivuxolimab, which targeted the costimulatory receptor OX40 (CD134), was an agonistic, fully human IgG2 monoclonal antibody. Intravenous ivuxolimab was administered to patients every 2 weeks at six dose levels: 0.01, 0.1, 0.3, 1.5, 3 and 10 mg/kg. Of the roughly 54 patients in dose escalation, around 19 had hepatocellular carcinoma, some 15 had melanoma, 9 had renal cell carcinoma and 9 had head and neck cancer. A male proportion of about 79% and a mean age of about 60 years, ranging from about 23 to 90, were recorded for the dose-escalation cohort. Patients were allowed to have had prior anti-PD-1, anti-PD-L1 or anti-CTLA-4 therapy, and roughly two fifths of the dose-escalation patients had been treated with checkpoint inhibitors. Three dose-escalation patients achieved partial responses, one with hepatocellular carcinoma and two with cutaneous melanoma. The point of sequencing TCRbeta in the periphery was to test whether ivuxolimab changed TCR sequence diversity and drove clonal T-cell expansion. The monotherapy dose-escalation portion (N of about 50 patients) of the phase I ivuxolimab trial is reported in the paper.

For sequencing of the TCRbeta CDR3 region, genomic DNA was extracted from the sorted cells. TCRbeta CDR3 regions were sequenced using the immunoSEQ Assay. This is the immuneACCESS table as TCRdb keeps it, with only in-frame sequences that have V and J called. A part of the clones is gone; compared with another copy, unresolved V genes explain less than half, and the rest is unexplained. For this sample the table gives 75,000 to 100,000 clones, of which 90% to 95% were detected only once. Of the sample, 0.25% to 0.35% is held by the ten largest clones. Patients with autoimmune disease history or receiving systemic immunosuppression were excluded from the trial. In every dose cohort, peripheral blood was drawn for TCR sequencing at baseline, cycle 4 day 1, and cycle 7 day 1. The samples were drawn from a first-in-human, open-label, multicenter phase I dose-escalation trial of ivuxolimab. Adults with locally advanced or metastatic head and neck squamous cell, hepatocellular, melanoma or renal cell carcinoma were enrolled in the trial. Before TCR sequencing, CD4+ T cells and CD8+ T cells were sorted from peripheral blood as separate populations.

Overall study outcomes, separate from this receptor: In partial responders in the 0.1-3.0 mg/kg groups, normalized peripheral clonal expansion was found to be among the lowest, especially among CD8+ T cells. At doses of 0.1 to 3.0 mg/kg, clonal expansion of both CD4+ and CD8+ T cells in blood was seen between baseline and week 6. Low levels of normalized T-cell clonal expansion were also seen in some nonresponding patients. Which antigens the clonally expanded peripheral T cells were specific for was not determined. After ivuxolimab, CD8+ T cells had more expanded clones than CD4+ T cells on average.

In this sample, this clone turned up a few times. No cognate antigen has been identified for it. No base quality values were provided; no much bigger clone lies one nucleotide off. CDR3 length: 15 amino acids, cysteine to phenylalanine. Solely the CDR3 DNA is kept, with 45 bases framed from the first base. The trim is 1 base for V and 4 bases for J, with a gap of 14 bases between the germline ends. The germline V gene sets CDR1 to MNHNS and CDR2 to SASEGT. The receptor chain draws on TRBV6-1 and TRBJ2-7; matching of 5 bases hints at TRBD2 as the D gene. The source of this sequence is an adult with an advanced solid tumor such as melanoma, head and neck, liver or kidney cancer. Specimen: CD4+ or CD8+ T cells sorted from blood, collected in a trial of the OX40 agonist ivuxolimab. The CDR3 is CASSEEGGSVYEQYF. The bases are TGTGCCAGCAGTGAAGAAGGTGGGAGTGTGTACGAGCAGTACTTC.